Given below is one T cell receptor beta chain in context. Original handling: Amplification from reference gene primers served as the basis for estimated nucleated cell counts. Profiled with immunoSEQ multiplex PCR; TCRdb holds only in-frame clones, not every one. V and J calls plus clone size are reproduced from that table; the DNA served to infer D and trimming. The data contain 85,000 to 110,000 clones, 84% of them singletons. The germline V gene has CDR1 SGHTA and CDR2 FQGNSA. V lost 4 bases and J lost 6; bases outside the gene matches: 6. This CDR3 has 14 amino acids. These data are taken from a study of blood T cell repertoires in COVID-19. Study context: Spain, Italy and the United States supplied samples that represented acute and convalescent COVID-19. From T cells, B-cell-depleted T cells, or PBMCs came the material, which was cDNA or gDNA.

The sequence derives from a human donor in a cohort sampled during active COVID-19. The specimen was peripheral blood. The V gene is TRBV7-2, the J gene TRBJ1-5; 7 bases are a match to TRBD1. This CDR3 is CASSYTGAGQPQHF. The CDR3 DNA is TGTGCCAGCAGCTATACAGGGGCTGGTCAGCCCCAGCATTTT. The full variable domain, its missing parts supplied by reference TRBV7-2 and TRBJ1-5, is GAGVSQSPSNKVTEKGKDVELRCDPISGHTALYWYRQSLGQGLEFLIYFQGNSAPDKSGLPSDRFSAERTGGSVSTLTIQRTQQEDSAVYLCASSYTGAGQPQHFGDGTRLSIL.